What follows are 5 T cell receptor beta chains derived from one specimen sequenced in a study of T cells after yellow fever vaccination (dated by TCRdb to between 2018 and 2021). Explained via the paper, the treatment or condition label denotes: live attenuated yellow fever vaccine strain. Receptor amplification or capture employed 5' RACE. These reads were obtained on an Illumina NovaSeq 6000. TCRdb cleaned the public reads at Q25 with fastp, built clones with MiXCR and kept in-frame beta chains. Merged by CDR3 protein, the rows form single entries marked with the most common genes and DNA. The sample data list 100,000 to 150,000 distinct CDR3 sequences, and about 8.8% of these were observed just once. The top ten hold 30% to 50% of the sample. Here the sequenced sample was CD8+ T cells sorted from PBMCs, taken on the day of the yellow fever booster vaccination. These TCRs come from a man younger than 35 who received the YFV17D yellow fever vaccine.

The V and J genes are TRBV5-1 and TRBJ1-6; 8 positions match TRBD1. Trimming cost V 0 bases and J 4 bases; bases outside gene matches: 0. The CDR3 contains 15 residues. Looked up from germline, CDR1 is SGHRS and CDR2 is YFSETQ. Written as DNA, the CDR3 is TGCGCCAGCAGCTTGGGACAGGGGTATAATTCACCCCTCCACTTT. Its translation is CASSLGQGYNSPLHF.

This clonotype was picked up many times. CDR3 DNA sequence: TGCGCCAGCAGTGAGGGCTACGAGCAGTACTTC. It encodes CASSEGYEQYF. The rearrangement uses TRBV10-1 and TRBJ2-7, with D uncertain. The CDR3 sequence is 11 residues long. Germline V gene data show CDR1 as WNHNN and CDR2 as SYGVQD (reference sequence). Trimming cost V 2 bases and J 3 bases, with 2 bases left between them.

This clonotype was counted only a few times. The chain has TRBV20-1 and TRBJ2-1; no firm D call. Germline V gene lookup returns CDR1 DFQATT and CDR2 SNEGSKA (reference sequence). The V gene lost 4 bases and the J gene lost 7 bases, with 20 bases spanning the gap. This CDR3 has 15 amino acids. CDR3 amino acids: CSATQIALLGNEQFF. For the CDR3, the DNA is TGCAGTGCTACCCAAATCGCGCTCCTGGGGAATGAGCAGTTCTTC.

This clonotype was counted a few times. The chain combines TRBV19 with TRBJ1-5, with D uncertain. Germline V gene lookup returns CDR1 LNHDA and CDR2 SQIVND (reference sequence). Trimming removed 7 bases at V and 8 bases at J, with 15 bases between. The CDR3 is made up of 13 amino acids. The CDR3 DNA reads as TGTGCCAGTAATCCTCTAGGGCGGGAGCCCCAGCATTTT. Translation: CASNPLGREPQHF.

This rearrangement joins TRBV7-9 to TRBJ2-5, with TRBD1 matching over 8 bases. CDR3 size: 16 residues. Losses at the gene ends were 1 base for V and 4 bases for J; bases not matched to a gene: 8. Per germline, CDR1 SEHNR and CDR2 FQNEAQ (reference sequence). CDR3 sequence (DNA): TGTGCCAGCAGCTTAGTCGGGACAGGTGAGGGAGAGACCCAGTACTTC. Its translation: CASSLVGTGEGETQYF.